The next 18 T cell receptor beta chains were all read from a single sample in a study of blood T cells in healthy people across ages. Using a J-beta primer mix together with a sample-barcoded 5' primer, a second PCR was run for roughly 7 to 12 cycles. TCRdb fed the 5' RACE reads into MiXCR, producing one record per CDR3 protein. Here the sample spans some 550,000 distinct CDR3 sequences, around 48% being singletons. Sequencing was performed on blood. These TCRs come from a man aged 80 or over in good health.

The V and J genes are TRBV4-2 and TRBJ2-1; 10 nucleotides align to TRBD1. Germline CDR1 is LGHNA and CDR2 is YNFKEQ. Trimming cost V 0 bases and J 5 bases; bases outside gene matches: 4. This CDR3 comprises 16 residues. The CDR3 protein is CASSQDPGQGDNEQFF. In DNA form, the CDR3 reads TGTGCCAGCAGCCAAGACCCCGGACAGGGGGACAATGAGCAGTTCTTC.

In its sample, this clonotype was seen a few times. V and J are TRBV7-2 and TRBJ2-1; D is perhaps TRBD1 or TRBD2 (6 bases each). The CDR3 loop spans 14 amino acids. Germline V gene lookup returns CDR1 SGHTA and CDR2 FQGNSA. V was trimmed by 3 bases and J by 4 bases, leaving 10 bases between them. The CDR3 sequence: CASSFGGRYNEQFF. As DNA, the CDR3 is TGTGCCAGCAGCTTTGGGGGGCGGTACAATGAGCAGTTCTTC.

J is TRBJ2-1 and V is TRBV20-1; 10 bases align to TRBD2. The CDR3 covers 14 residues. Germline values: CDR1 DFQATT, CDR2 SNEGSKA (reference sequence). With 7 bases clipped from V and 7 bases from J, the junction kept 10 bases outside the gene matches. For the CDR3, the DNA is TGCAGTGTGGGCAGCGGGGGGGGTGGGAATGAGCAGTTCTTC. Protein: CSVGSGGGGNEQFF.

The J gene is TRBJ2-5, the V gene TRBV5-1; D is perhaps TRBD2 (6 bases). The CDR3 has 15 amino acids. V dropped 4 bases and J dropped 2 bases, with 15 bases sitting between them. CDR1 SGHRS and CDR2 YFSETQ come from the germline V gene. For the CDR3, the DNA is TGCGCCAGCAGCCCCGGAGCGGGTTTTCAAGAGACCCAGTACTTC. Amino acids: CASSPGAGFQETQYF.

The chain links TRBV3-1 to TRBJ2-3; D is unresolved. The germline V and J ends were trimmed by 3 bases and 6 bases, with 7 bases remaining between them. The CDR3 runs to 12 residues. Germline values: CDR1 LGHDT, CDR2 YNNKEL (reference sequence). CDR3 protein: CASSHGLDTQYF. CDR3 in DNA: TGTGCCAGCAGCCACGGATTGGATACGCAGTATTTT.

The gene calls are TRBV12-3 or TRBV12-4 and TRBJ2-4, with 7 bases matching TRBD1. V lost 8 bases, J lost 3 bases, and 10 bases stayed unmatched. The CDR3 loop spans 15 amino acids. CDR3 DNA: TGTGCCAGCCACCCGAACAGGGGTGGCAAAAACATTCAGTACTTC. Encoded protein: CASHPNRGGKNIQYF.

This chain uses TRBV29-1 with TRBJ2-3; D is unresolved. Germline V gives CDR1 SQVTM, CDR2 ANQGSEA. V lost 6 bases, J lost 4 bases, and 11 bases lay in between. The CDR3 sequence is 12 residues long. CDR3 sequence: CSVEPNADTQYF. The DNA of the CDR3 is TGCAGCGTGGAACCAAACGCAGATACGCAGTATTTT.

The chain is built from TRBV29-1 and TRBJ1-1; D gene unclear. The CDR3 totals 12 residues. In germline, CDR1 is SQVTM, CDR2 ANQGSEA. The V gene lost 6 bases and the J gene lost 1 base, with 9 bases spanning the gap. CDR3 sequence reads: CSVARSNTEAFF. The DNA for the CDR3 is TGCAGCGTCGCGCGGTCGAACACTGAAGCTTTCTTT.

This clonotype has only a few counts. V usage is TRBV20-1 and J usage is TRBJ2-5, with a tentative D call TRBD2 (5 bases). V was cut by 1 base and J by 11 bases, with 23 bases left in between. The CDR3 runs to 15 residues. CDR1 is DFQATT and CDR2 is SNEGSKA in the germline V gene (reference sequence). CDR3 in DNA: TGCAGTGCTAGAGTACTAGGACCCCATAACAATGAGCAGTACTTC. As protein: CSARVLGPHNNEQYF.

This chain connects TRBV27 to TRBJ2-1; tentative D call: TRBD1 (6 bases). The germline CDR1 and CDR2 sequences are MNHEY and SMNVEV (reference sequence). The CDR3 contains 13 residues. V was shortened by 2 bases and J by 6 bases, with 8 bases between the two germline ends. CDR3 region: CASSLRGSNEQFF. For the CDR3, the DNA is TGTGCCAGCAGTTTAAGGGGGTCCAATGAGCAGTTCTTC.

This sequence joins TRBV29-1 and TRBJ1-4; D is ambiguous. CDR3 length equals 15 residues. The V end was cut by 4 bases, the J end by 0 bases, with 12 bases between. CDR1 SQVTM and CDR2 ANQGSEA come from the germline V gene. DNA for the CDR3: TGCAGCGTTGTGTGGGCGCCGGCAACTAATGAAAAACTGTTTTTT. This translates into CSVVWAPATNEKLFF.

The genes are TRBV3-1 and TRBJ1-2; 9 bases are shared with TRBD1. Unmatched junction bases numbered 4, after V lost 2 bases and J lost 9 bases. The CDR3 extends over 13 amino acids. The germline gives CDR1 LGHDT, CDR2 YNNKEL (reference sequence). The CDR3 bases are TGTGCCAGCAGCCAACTTGACAGGGGGAGCTACACCTTC. Amino acid sequence: CASSQLDRGSYTF.

J is TRBJ2-3 and V is TRBV7-2; D is unclear. The CDR3 consists of 14 residues. V gave up 2 bases and J gave up 0 bases, with 6 bases separating them. Germline V gives CDR1 SGHTA, CDR2 FQGNSA. Here the CDR3 reads CASSLKYSTDTQYF. In DNA form, the CDR3 reads TGTGCCAGCAGCTTAAAATATAGCACAGATACGCAGTATTTT.

This clonotype was seen a handful of times. This chain connects TRBV7-9 to TRBJ2-2; D may be TRBD1 (6 bases). V was shortened by 3 bases and J by 5 bases, with 7 bases between the two germline ends. Germline loops: CDR1 SEHNR, CDR2 FQNEAQ (reference sequence). The length of the CDR3 is 13 residues. The CDR3 nucleotides are TGTGCCAGCAGCTTTACAGGGACCGGGGAGCTGTTTTTT. This translates into CASSFTGTGELFF. Full variable domain (remainder filled in from reference TRBV7-9 and TRBJ2-2): DTGVSQNPRHKITKRGQNVTFRCDPISEHNRLYWYRQTLGQGPEFLTYFQNEAQLEKSRLLSDRFSAERPKGSFSTLEIQRTEQGDSAMYLCASSFTGTGELFFGEGSRLTVL.

As regards this clonotype: A much bigger clone sits one base away, suggesting this may be a read error. The CDR3 DNA follows: TGTGCCAGTCGGGACAATATCCAAGAGGCCCAGTACTTC. Residues: CASRDNIQEAQYF. The chain combines TRBV6-6 with TRBJ2-5; D is perhaps TRBD1 (6 bases). CDR1 and CDR2 from the germline V gene are MNHNY and SVGAGI (reference sequence). The CDR3 length is 13 residues.

This chain connects TRBV7-9 to TRBJ2-3; 8 bases match TRBD1. The CDR3 contains 15 residues. The V gene's germline CDR1 is SEHNR and CDR2 FQNEAQ (reference sequence). With V trimmed by 4 bases and J by 2 bases, 5 bases remained unmatched. The CDR3 sequence: CASSSTGDPTDTQYF. The CDR3, as DNA: TGTGCCAGCAGCTCGACAGGGGATCCCACAGATACGCAGTATTTT.

The rearrangement joins TRBV6-2 or TRBV6-3 to TRBJ1-2; TRBD1 is a possible D gene (6 bases). CDR1 is MNHEY and CDR2 is SVGEGT in the germline V gene. Trimming shortened V by 4 bases and J by 1 base, and 13 bases separated the two germline ends. The CDR3 runs to 15 residues. The CDR3 bases are TGTGCCAGCAGTTCCACCGGACAGTTTAACTATGGCTACACCTTC. It specifies CASSSTGQFNYGYTF.

This chain joins TRBV20-1 and TRBJ2-3; D might be TRBD1 (6 bases). Germline-derived CDR1 and CDR2 are DFQATT and SNEGSKA (reference sequence). The CDR3 has 13 amino acids. CDR3 loop: CSALDSITDTQYF. CDR3 bases: TGCAGCGCCCTGGACAGCATCACAGATACGCAGTATTTT.